This T cell receptor (beta chain) came from a study of cytomegalovirus exposure and HLA in healthy donors. CDR3 length: 15 residues. CDR1 and CDR2 (germline): SGHTS, YDEGEE. The V and J ends lost 4 bases and 4 bases, in that order; junction bases with no gene match: 8. This clone is a singleton in its sample. The PCR had 60 Vbeta and 13 Jbeta primers. Sequencing used immunoSEQ multiplex PCR; TCRdb keeps in-frame clones, though not all of them. This repertoire shows 99,000 or so clones, about three quarters found once; its top ten account for roughly a sixth. Sequenced: PBMCs. The receptor was isolated from a man between 60 and 75 years old in good health and CMV-seropositive. This chain connects TRBV5-8 to TRBJ1-2; 9 bases are shared with TRBD1. CDR3 residues: CASSQTGGLLYGYTF. In DNA, the CDR3 is TGTGCCAGCAGCCAGACAGGGGGTCTCCTCTATGGCTACACCTTC. Full variable domain (rest looked up from reference TRBV5-8 and TRBJ1-2): EAGVTQSPTHLIKTRGQQATLRCSPISGHTSVYWYQQALGLGLQFLLWYDEGEERNRGNFPPRFSGRQFPNYSSELNVNALELEDSALYLCASSQTGGLLYGYTFGSGTRLTVV.